These 9 T cell receptor beta chains came from one sample sequenced in a study of shared clonotypes between healthy human individuals. Sequenced by immunoSEQ multiplex PCR; TCRdb stores in-frame clones only, minus some. Of roughly 2.4 million clones in the sample, almost 96% were seen once. Sequences were obtained from naive CD4+ T cells sorted from blood. Subset here: CD45RA+ positively selected. The receptor source for this set is a man aged 18 to 29 in good health.

This chain links TRBV10-3 with TRBJ2-3; 11 bases line up with TRBD1. Trimming at V came to 4 bases and at J to 4 bases, leaving 4 bases not matched to a gene. The CDR3 has 15 amino acids. Germline loops: CDR1 ENHRY, CDR2 SYGVKD. The CDR3 loop is CAISGGQGAADTQYF. The CDR3 nucleotides are TGTGCCATCAGTGGCGGACAGGGGGCCGCAGATACGCAGTATTTT.

Points on this clone: Other DNA sequences in the sample encode the same CDR3. The rearrangement uses TRBV5-1 and TRBJ2-7, with D hard to call. Germline assignment: CDR1 SGHRS and CDR2 YFSETQ. The CDR3 covers 13 residues. Trimming removed 0 bases at V and 3 bases at J, with 7 bases between. CDR3 in amino acids: CASSLDLNYEQYF. CDR3 bases: TGCGCCAGCAGCTTGGACCTAAACTACGAGCAGTACTTC.

The rearrangement uses TRBV7-2 and TRBJ1-3; D gene uncertain. This CDR3 comprises 13 residues. Trimming took 4 bases from V and 3 from J, leaving 7 bases between them. The germline V gene encodes CDR1 SGHTA and CDR2 FQGNSA. CDR3 nucleotides: TGTGCCAGCAGCTGGCGGGGTGGAAACACCATATATTTT. Its protein is CASSWRGGNTIYF.

The chain couples TRBV7-6 to TRBJ2-3, with D maybe TRBD2 (5 bases). The V and J ends lost 4 bases and 1 base respectively, with 15 bases between them. CDR1 is SGHVS, CDR2 FNYEAQ, per germline. The CDR3 length is 16 residues. The DNA for the CDR3 is TGTGCCAGCAGCTATATGGTGGGAGTGGGCACAGATACGCAGTATTTT. This codes for CASSYMVGVGTDTQYF.

This clone was detected once. V and J are TRBV30 and TRBJ2-2; the match to TRBD2 covers 12 bases. The germline gives CDR1 GTSNPN, CDR2 SVGIG (reference sequence). V was pared by 1 base and J by 6 bases, with 3 bases of the junction left unmatched. The CDR3 totals 15 residues. DNA for the CDR3: TGTGCCTGGAGTGGACTAGCGGGAGTACCCGGGGAGCTGTTTTTT. This encodes CAWSGLAGVPGELFF.

This clone was counted between two and nine times. The gene calls are TRBV7-2 and TRBJ1-5; 8 positions match TRBD1. V was clipped by 5 bases and J by 6 bases; unmatched bases: 12. Germline V CDR1 and CDR2: SGHTA, FQGNSA. The CDR3 loop spans 16 amino acids. CDR3 sequence: CASSAQVDRGSQPQHF. The CDR3 region has the DNA TGTGCCAGCAGCGCGCAAGTAGACAGGGGAAGTCAGCCCCAGCATTTT.

The chain joins TRBV30 to TRBJ2-7; D ambiguous. The CDR3 contains 13 residues. The germline V and J ends were trimmed by 7 bases and 2 bases, with 15 bases remaining between them. Germline V gene sequence: CDR1 GTSNPN, CDR2 SVGIG (reference sequence). Written as DNA, the CDR3 is TGTGCCTCCCGCGGTCTCCAGCCCTACGAGCAGTACTTC. Its protein product is CASRGLQPYEQYF.

Notes on this clone: Germline and junction disagree at one end, which may indicate a read error. The chain carries TRBV20-1 and TRBJ2-5; 7 nucleotides line up with TRBD1. Germline V gene sequence: CDR1 DFQATT, CDR2 SNEGSKA (reference sequence). The CDR3 contains 11 residues. CDR3 coding DNA: TGTCAGGGGGTAAGGCAAGAGACCCAGTACTTC. Its protein is CQGVRQETQYF.

The chain has TRBV29-1 and TRBJ2-7; TRBD1 might be the D (6 bases). Germline assignment: CDR1 SQVTM and CDR2 ANQGSEA. The CDR3 consists of 12 residues. Trimming removed 4 bases at V and 1 base at J, with 8 bases between. CDR3 region: CSVVRGSYEQYF. CDR3 bases: TGCAGCGTTGTTAGGGGGTCCTACGAGCAGTACTTC.